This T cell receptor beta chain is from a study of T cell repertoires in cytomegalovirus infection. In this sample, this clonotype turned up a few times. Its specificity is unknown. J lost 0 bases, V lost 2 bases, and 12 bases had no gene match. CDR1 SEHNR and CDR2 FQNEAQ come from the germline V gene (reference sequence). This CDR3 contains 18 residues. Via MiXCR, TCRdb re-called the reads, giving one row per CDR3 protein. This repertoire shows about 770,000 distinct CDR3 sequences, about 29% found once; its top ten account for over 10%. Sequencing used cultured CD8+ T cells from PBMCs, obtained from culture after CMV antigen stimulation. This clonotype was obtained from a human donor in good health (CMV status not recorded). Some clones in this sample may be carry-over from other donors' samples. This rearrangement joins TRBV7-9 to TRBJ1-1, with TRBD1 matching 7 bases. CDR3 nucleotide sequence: TGTGCCAGCAGCTTATGGTCAGGGGGGGGATTGATGAACACTGAAGCTTTCTTT. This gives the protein CASSLWSGGGLMNTEAFF. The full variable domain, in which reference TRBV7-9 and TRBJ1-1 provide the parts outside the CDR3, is DTGVSQNPRHKITKRGQNVTFRCDPISEHNRLYWYRQTLGQGPEFLTYFQNEAQLEKSRLLSDRFSAERPKGSFSTLEIQRTEQGDSAMYLCASSLWSGGGLMNTEAFFGQGTRLTVV.